Listed below are T cell receptor beta chains from one sample, sequenced in a study of blood T cell repertoires in COVID-19. The data were produced by immunoSEQ multiplex PCR, yet TCRdb's version contains in-frame clones alone and is incomplete. The sample holds hundreds of thousands of clones; around 80% are singletons and the top ten take under 4.5%. The specimen sequenced was PBMCs or T cells enriched from blood (not recorded which). The receptors were sampled from a man in his thirties or forties with acute COVID-19. CDR3s include the opening cysteine and the closing phenylalanine or tryptophan. The D gene is left open where the match is weak. For some rows the clone size is stated as once, few or many, or as a class when expanded; others skip it.

>TRBJ1-5|TRBV12-3/TRBV12-4|few|13|NA
TGTGCCAGCAGTTTAGAAAGGGGACAGCCCCAGCATTTT
CASSLERGQPQHF
>TRBJ2-7|TRBV3-1/TRBV3-2|NA|13|NA
TGTGCCAGCACCCTCAGGGGTGGCTACGAGCAGTACTTC
CASTLRGGYEQYF
>TRBJ1-5|TRBV5-5|NA|16|TRBD1
TGTGCCAGCAGTTTGACTCTCAGGACAGGGGGCCAGCCCCAGCATTTT
CASSLTLRTGGQPQHF
>TRBJ2-1|TRBV28|NA|16|NA
TGTGCCAGCAGTGGTGGGTTTCGAGGGGGCTACAATGAGCAGTTCTTC
CASSGGFRGGYNEQFF
>TRBJ1-6|TRBV11-1|few|15|NA
TGTGCCAGCACAATCCGCAGGGGCGCCGATTCACCCCTCCACTTT
CASTIRRGADSPLHF
>TRBJ1-1|TRBV30|NA|13|NA
TGTGCCTCCCGGACCGAGGGGAACACTGAAGCTTTCTTT
CASRTEGNTEAFF
>TRBJ2-1|TRBV5-1|NA|14|TRBD1
TGCGCCAGCAACCGGGACAGGGTTTACGATGAGCAGTTCTTC
CASNRDRVYDEQFF
>TRBJ2-5|TRBV5-1|NA|15|TRBD1
TGCGCCAGCAGCTTTCTGACAGGGGTGGAAGAGACCCAGTACTTC
CASSFLTGVEETQYF
>TRBJ2-3|TRBV7-9|NA|14|TRBD2
TGTGCCAGCAGTGCCGGGGGGGGCAGGGATACGCAGTATTTT
CASSAGGGRDTQYF
>TRBJ1-2|TRBV27|NA|15|NA
TGTGCCAGCAGTTCCCCCAGGACAGCTAACTATGGCTACACCTTC
CASSSPRTANYGYTF
>TRBJ1-1|TRBV9|NA|14|NA
TGTGCCAGCAGCGTATCGGGGGTGAACACTGAAGCTTTCTTT
CASSVSGVNTEAFF
>TRBJ2-1|TRBV27|NA|13|NA
TGTGCCAGCAGTTTATACTTCCCCAATGAGCAGTTCTTC
CASSLYFPNEQFF
>TRBJ1-1|TRBV5-4|NA|14|TRBD1
TGTGCCAGCAGCTATTTAACAGGGGGCACTGAAGCTTTCTTT
CASSYLTGGTEAFF